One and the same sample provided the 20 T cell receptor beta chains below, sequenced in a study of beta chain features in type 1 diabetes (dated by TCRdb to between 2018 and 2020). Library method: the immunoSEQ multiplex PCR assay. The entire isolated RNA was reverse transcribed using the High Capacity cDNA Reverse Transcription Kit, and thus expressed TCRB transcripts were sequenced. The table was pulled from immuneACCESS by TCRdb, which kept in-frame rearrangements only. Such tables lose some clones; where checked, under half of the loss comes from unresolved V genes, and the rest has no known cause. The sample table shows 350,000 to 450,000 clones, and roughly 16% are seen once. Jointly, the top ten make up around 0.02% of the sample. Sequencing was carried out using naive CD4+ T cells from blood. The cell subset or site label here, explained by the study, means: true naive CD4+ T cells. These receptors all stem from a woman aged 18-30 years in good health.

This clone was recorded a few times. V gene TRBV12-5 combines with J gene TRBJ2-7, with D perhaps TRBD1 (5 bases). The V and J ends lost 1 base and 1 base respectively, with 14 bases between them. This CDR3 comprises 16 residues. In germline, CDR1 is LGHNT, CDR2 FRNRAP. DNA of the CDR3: TGTGCTAGTGGTTTGGGACAACAGGTTTGGTCCTACGAGCAGTACTTC. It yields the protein CASGLGQQVWSYEQYF.

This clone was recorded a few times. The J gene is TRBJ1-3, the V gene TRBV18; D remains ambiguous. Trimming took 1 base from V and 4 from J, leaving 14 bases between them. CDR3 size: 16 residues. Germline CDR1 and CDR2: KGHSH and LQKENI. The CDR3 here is CASSPRTGTTGNTIYF. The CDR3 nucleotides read TGTGCCAGCTCACCACGGACGGGAACAACGGGAAACACCATATATTTT.

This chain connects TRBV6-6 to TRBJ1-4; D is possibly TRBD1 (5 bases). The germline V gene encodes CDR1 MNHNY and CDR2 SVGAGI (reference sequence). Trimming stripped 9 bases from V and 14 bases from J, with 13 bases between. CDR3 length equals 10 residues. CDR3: CASKQGTLFF. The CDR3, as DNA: TGTGCCAGTAAGCAGGGAACGCTGTTTTTT.

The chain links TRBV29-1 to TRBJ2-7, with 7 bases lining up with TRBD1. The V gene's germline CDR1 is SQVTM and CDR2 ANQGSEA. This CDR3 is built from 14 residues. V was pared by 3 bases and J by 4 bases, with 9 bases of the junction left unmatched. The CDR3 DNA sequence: TGCAGCGTTGACCTAGGCAGGGGGTTATACGAGCAGTACTTC. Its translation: CSVDLGRGLYEQYF.

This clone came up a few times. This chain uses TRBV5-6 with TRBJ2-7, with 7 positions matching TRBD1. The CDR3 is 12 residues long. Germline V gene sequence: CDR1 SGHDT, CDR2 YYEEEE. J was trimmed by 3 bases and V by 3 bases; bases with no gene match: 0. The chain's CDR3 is CASSWDSYEQYF. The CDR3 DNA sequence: TGTGCCAGCAGCTGGGACAGCTACGAGCAGTACTTC.

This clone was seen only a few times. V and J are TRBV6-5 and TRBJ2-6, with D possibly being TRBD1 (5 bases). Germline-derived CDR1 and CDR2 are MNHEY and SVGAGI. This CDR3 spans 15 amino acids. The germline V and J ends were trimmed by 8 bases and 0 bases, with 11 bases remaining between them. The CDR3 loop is CASCLQDSGANVLTF. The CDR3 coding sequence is TGTGCCAGCTGCTTACAGGACTCTGGGGCCAACGTCCTGACTTTC.

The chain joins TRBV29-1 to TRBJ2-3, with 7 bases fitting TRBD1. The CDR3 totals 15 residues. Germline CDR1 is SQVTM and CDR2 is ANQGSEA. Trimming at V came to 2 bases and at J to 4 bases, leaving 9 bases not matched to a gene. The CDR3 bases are TGCAGCGTTGAAAACCGGAGACAGGGCCCAGATACGCAGTATTTT. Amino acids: CSVENRRQGPDTQYF.

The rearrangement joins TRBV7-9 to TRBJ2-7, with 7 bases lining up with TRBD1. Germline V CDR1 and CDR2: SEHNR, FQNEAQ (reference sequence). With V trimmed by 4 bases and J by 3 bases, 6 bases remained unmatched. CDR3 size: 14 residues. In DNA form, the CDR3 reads TGTGCCAGCAGCTCCCAGGGGGACGGCTACGAGCAGTACTTC. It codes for CASSSQGDGYEQYF.

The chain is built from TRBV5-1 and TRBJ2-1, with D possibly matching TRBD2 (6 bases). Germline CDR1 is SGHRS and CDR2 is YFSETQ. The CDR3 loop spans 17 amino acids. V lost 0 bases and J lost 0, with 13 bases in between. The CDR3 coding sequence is TGCGCCAGCAGCTTGGGGAGGGCCTTCAGCTCCTACAATGAGCAGTTCTTC. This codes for CASSLGRAFSSYNEQFF.

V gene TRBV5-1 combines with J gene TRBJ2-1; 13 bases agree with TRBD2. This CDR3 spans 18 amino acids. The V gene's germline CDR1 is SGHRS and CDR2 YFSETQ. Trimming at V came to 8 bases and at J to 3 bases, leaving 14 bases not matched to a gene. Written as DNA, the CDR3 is TGCGCCAGTTGCCCGACTAGCGGGAGGCCCCCCCTCTACAATGAGCAGTTCTTC. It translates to CASCPTSGRPPLYNEQFF.

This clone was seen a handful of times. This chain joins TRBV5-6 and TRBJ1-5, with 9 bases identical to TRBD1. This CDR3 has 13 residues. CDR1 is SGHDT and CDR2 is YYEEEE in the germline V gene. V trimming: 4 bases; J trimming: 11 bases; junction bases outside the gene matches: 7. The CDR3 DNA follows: TGTGCCAGCAGCGGGGGACAGGGTAGGACCCAGCATTTT. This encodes CASSGGQGRTQHF. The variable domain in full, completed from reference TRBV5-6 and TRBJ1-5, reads DAGVTQSPTHLIKTRGQQVTLRCSPKSGHDTVSWYQQALGQGPQFIFQYYEEEERQRGNFPDRFSGHQFPNYSSELNVNALLLGDSALYLCASSGGQGRTQHFGDGTRLSIL.

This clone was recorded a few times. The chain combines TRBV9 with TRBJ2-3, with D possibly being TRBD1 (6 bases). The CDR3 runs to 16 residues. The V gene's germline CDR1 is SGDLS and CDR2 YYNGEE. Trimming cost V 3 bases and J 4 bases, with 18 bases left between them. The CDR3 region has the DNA TGTGCCAGCAGCGCCCGAGGGGGAACGGCCCCAGATACGCAGTATTTT. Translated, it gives CASSARGGTAPDTQYF.

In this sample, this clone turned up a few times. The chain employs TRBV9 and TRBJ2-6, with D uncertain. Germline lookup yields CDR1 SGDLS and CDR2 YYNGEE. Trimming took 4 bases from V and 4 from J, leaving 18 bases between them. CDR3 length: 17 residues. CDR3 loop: CASSPGAARRGANVLTF. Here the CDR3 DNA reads TGTGCCAGCAGCCCGGGTGCCGCTCGTAGGGGGGCCAACGTCCTGACTTTC.

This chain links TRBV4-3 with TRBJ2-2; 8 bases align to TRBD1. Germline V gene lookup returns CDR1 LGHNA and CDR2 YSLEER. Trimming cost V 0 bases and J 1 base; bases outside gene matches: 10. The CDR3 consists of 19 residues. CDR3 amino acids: CASSQDIVQGVGNTGELFF. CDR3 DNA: TGCGCCAGCAGCCAAGATATTGTACAGGGGGTTGGGAACACCGGGGAGCTGTTTTTT.

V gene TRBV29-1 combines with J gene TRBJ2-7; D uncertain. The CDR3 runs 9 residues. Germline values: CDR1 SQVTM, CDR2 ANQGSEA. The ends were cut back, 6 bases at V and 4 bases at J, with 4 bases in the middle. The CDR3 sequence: CSVLYEQYF. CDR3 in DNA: TGCAGCGTCCTATACGAGCAGTACTTC.

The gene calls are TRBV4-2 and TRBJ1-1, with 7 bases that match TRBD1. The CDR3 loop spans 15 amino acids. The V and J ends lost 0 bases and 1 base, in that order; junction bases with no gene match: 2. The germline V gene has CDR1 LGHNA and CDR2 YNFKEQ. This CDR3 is CASSQEGQRNTEAFF. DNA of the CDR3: TGTGCCAGCAGCCAAGAGGGACAGCGGAACACTGAAGCTTTCTTT.

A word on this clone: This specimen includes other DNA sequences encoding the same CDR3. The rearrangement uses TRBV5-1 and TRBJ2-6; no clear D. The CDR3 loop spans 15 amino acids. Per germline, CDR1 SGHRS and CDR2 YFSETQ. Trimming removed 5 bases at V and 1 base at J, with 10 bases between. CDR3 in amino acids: CASSLASSGANVLTF. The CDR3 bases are TGCGCCAGCAGTTTAGCATCTTCTGGGGCCAACGTCCTGACTTTC.

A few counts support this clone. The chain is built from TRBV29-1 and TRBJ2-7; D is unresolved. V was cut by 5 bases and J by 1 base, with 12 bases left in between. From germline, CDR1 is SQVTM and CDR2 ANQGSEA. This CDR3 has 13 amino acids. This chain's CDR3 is CSVSLRYSYEQYF. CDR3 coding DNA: TGCAGCGTTAGTCTCAGGTATTCCTACGAGCAGTACTTC.

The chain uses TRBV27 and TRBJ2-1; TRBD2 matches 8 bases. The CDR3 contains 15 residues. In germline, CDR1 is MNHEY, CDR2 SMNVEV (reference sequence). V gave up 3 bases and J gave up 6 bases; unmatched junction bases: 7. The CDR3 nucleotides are TGTGCCAGCAGTTTTATCGGGAGGGCGGCCAATGAGCAGTTCTTC. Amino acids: CASSFIGRAANEQFF.

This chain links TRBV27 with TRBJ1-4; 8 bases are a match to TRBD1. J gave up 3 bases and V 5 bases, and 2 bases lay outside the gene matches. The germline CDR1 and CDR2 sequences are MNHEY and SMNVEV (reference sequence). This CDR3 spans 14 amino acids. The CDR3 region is CASSGTGSNEKLFF. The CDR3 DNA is TGTGCCAGCAGTGGGACAGGTTCTAATGAAAAACTGTTTTTT. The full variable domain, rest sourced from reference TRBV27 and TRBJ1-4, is EAQVTQNPRYLITVTGKKLTVTCSQNMNHEYMSWYRQDPGLGLRQIYYSMNVEVTDKGDVPEGYKVSRKEKRNFPLILESPSPNQTSLYFCASSGTGSNEKLFFGSGTQLSVL.